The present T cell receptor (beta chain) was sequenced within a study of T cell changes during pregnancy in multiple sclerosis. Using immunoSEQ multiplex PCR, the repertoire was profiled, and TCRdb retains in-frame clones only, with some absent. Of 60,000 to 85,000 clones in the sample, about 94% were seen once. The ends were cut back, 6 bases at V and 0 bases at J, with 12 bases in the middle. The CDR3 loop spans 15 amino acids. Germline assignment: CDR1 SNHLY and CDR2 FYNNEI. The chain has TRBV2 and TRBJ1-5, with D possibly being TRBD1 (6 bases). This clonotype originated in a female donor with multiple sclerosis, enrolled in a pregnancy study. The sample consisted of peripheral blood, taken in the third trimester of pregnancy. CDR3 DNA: TGTGCCAGCAGCGAGGGGGAACATAGCAATCAGCCCCAGCATTTT. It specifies CASSEGEHSNQPQHF.